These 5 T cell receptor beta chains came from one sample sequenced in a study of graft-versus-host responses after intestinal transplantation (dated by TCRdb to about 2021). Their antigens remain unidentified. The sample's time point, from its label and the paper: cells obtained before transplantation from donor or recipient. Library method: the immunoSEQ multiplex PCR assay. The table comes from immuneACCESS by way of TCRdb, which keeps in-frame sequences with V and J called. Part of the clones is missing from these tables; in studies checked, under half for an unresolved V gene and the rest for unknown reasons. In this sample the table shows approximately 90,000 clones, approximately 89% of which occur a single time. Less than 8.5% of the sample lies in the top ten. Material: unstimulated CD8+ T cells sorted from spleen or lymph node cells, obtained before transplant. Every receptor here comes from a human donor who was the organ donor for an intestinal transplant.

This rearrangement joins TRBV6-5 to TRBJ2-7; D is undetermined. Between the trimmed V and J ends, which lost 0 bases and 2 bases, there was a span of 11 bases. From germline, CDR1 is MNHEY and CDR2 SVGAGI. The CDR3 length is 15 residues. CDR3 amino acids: CASSYSPSNTYEQYF. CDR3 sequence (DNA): TGTGCCAGCAGTTACTCTCCCAGCAATACCTACGAGCAGTACTTC.

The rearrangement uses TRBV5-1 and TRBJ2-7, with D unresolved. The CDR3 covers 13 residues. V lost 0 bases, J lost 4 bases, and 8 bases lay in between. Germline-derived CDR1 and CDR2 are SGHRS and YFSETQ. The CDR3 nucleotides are TGCGCCAGCAGCTTGGAGTTTGAGTACGAGCAGTACTTC. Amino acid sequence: CASSLEFEYEQYF.

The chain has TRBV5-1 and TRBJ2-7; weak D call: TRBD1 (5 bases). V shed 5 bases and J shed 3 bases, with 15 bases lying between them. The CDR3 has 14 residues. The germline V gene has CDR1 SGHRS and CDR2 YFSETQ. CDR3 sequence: CASSYNRINYEQYF. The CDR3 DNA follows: TGCGCCAGCAGTTATAACAGGATCAACTACGAGCAGTACTTC.

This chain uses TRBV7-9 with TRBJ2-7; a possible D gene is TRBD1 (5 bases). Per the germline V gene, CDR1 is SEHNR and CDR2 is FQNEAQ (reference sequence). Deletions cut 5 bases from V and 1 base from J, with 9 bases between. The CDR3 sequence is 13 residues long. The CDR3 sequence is CASSLQESYEQYF. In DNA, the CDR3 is TGTGCCAGCAGCCTACAGGAGTCCTACGAGCAGTACTTC.

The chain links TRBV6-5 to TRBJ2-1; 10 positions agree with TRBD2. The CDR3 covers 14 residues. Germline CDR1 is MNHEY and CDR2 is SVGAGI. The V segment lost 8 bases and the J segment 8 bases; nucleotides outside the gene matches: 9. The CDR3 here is CASGAGGAGYEQFF. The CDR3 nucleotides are TGTGCCAGCGGAGCGGGAGGGGCTGGGTATGAGCAGTTCTTC.